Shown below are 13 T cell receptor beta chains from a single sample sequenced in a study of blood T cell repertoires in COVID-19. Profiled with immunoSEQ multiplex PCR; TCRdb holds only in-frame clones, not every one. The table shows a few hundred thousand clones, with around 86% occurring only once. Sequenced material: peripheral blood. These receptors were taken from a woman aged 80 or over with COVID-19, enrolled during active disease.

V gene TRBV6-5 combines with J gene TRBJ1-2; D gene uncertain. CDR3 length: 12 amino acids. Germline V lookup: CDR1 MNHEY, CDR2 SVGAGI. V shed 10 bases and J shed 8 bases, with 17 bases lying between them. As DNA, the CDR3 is TGTGCCACGGCGGGAGGCCTGAGGGGCTACACCTTC. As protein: CATAGGLRGYTF.

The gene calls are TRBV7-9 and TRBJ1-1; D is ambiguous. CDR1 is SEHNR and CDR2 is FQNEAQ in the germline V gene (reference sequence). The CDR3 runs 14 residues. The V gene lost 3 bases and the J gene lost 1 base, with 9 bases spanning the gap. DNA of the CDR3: TGTGCCAGCAGCTTTTACGGGAAGAACACTGAAGCTTTCTTT. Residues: CASSFYGKNTEAFF.

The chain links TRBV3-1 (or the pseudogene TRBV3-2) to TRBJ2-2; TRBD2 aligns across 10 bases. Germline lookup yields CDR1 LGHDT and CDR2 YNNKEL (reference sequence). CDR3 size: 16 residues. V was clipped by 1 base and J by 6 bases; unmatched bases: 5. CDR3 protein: CASSQAQRGGAGELFF. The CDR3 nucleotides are TGTGCCAGCAGCCAAGCTCAGCGGGGGGGCGCCGGGGAGCTGTTTTTT.

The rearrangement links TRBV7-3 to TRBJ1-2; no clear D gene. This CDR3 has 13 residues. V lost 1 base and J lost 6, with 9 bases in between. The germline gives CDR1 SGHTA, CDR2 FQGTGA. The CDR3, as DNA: TGTGCCAGCAGCTTAAAAGGGAGCAATGGCTACACCTTC. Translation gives CASSLKGSNGYTF.

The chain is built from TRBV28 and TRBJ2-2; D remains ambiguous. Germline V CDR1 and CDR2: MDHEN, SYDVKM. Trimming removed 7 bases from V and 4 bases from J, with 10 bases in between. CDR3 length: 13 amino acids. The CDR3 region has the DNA TGTGCCAGCACTGAGTTGGTCACCGGGGAGCTGTTTTTT. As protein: CASTELVTGELFF. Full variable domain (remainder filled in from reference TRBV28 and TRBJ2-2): DVKVTQSSRYLVKRTGEKVFLECVQDMDHENMFWYRQDPGLGLRLIYFSYDVKMKEKGDIPEGYSVSREKKERFSLILESASTNQTSMYLCASTELVTGELFFGEGSRLTVL.

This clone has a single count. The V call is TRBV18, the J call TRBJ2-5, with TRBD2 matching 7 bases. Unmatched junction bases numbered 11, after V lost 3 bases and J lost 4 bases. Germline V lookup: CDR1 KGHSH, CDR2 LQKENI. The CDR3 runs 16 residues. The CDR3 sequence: CASSPRLAGVGETQYF. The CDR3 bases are TGTGCCAGCTCACCTCGACTAGCTGGGGTCGGAGAGACCCAGTACTTC.

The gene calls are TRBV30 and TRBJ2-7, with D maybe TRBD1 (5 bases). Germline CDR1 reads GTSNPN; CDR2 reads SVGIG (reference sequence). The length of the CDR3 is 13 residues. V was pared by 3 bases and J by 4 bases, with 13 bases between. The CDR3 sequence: CAWRSRGRYEQYF. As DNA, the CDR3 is TGTGCCTGGAGGAGTAGGGGAAGGTACGAGCAGTACTTC.

CDR3 loop: CASSLRQGPSPLHF. As DNA, the CDR3 is TGTGCCAGCAGCCTTAGACAGGGGCCTTCACCCCTCCACTTT. The chain is built from TRBV5-5 and TRBJ1-6, with TRBD1 matching 8 bases. Germline V gene lookup returns CDR1 SGHKS and CDR2 YYEKEE (reference sequence). This CDR3 has 14 amino acids. The V gene end was trimmed by 4 bases and the J gene end by 9 bases; junction bases not matched to a gene: 6.

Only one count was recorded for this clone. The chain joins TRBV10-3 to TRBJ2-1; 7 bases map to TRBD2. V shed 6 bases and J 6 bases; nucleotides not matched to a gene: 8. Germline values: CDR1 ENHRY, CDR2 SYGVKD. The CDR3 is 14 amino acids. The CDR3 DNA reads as TGTGCCATCAGGCCAGGGAGGGACCGCAATGAGCAGTTCTTC. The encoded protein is CAIRPGRDRNEQFF.

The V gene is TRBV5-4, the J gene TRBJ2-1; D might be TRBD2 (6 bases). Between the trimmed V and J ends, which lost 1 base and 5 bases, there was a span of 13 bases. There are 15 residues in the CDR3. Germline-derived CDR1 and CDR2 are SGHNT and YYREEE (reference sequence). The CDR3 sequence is CASSLPGLADNEQFF. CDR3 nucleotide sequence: TGTGCCAGCAGCTTGCCCGGCTTAGCGGACAATGAGCAGTTCTTC.

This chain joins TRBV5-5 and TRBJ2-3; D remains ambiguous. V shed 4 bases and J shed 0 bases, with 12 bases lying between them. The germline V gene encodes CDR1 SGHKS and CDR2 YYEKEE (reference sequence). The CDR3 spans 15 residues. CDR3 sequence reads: CASSPNVRSTDTQYF. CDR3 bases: TGTGCCAGCAGCCCTAACGTCCGAAGCACAGATACGCAGTATTTT.

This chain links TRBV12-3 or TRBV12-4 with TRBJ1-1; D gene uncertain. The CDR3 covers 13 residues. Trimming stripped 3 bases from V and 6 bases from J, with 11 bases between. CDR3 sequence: CASSFLPRSEAFF. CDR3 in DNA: TGTGCCAGCAGTTTCCTCCCGCGGTCTGAAGCTTTCTTT.

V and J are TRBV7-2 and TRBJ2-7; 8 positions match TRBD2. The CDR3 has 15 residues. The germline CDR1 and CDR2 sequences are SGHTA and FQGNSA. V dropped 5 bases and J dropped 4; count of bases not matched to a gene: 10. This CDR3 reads CASSPTPGLVYEQYF. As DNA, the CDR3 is TGTGCCAGCAGCCCAACGCCGGGACTAGTTTACGAGCAGTACTTC.